The present entry profiles one TCR beta chain with its context. Its target antigen remains unknown. One base away there is no much larger clone; base qualities are not given. The CDR3 measures 13 amino acids from cysteine to phenylalanine. The sequence is cut down to CDR3 DNA, 39 bases in frame from base 1. CDR1 and CDR2, looked up from the germline V gene, are MNHEY and SVGAGI. Trimming accounts for 6 bases at V and 4 bases at J, while the number of junction bases matched to no gene is 2. Another Seattle source contributed samples from volunteer blood donors who had recovered from COVID-19. Whole blood was collected in K2EDTA tubes by collaborating institutions according to the institutions' own protocols. Collaborator samples were shipped for TCRbeta analysis as frozen whole blood, isolated PBMCs, or DNA extracted from either sample type. This entry belongs to a study of blood T cell repertoires in COVID-19 (TCRdb year 2020). Regarding the research as a whole: The collaborator samples originated in the United States, Italy and Spain and spanned the acute and convalescent phases of COVID-19. Where available, HLA class I and class II types were obtained from metadata supplied by the sample provider rather than from assay-based typing. The material from the prospective study consisted of cDNA or gDNA derived from T cells, B-cell-depleted T cells, or PBMCs. Subjects who had been exposed to COVID-19, were actively infected with it, or had recovered from it provided the deeply sampled blood TCRbeta repertoires that made up the dataset. A freely available public database, intended as a resource for researchers studying the immune response to SARS-CoV-2, is where the repertoires were released. A de-identified subject ID, COVID-19 status, age in years and sex were almost always included in the sample metadata. Samples came from the ongoing ImmuneRACE study (first 160 participants) plus 1,254 subjects from 6 global collaborators.

The immunoSEQ Assay, a bias-controlled multiplex PCR, was used to amplify TCRbeta CDR3 regions from genomic DNA. On the authors' methods: Nucleated cell counts per sample were estimated from amplification of reference gene primers within the assay. Sequence reads were collapsed and filtered to measure the absolute abundance of every unique TCRbeta CDR3 rearrangement. For each sample, productive Simpson clonality was calculated by taking the square root of Simpson's diversity index across productive rearrangements. The table was pulled from immuneACCESS by TCRdb, which kept in-frame rearrangements only. Such tables lose some clones; where checked, under half of the loss comes from unresolved V genes, and the rest has no known cause. V and J calls and clone size follow that table, whereas D and trimming were derived from the DNA. The sample records 280,000 or so clones, 83% of which are singletons. The top ten clonotypes cover 8% to 10% of the sample.

The research as a whole found: Clinical and demographic metadata were provided uncurated, with the amount varying by source and participant.

The sequencing sample was made of peripheral blood. Recombination joined TRBV6-5 with TRBJ2-5; 10 bases in the junction line up with TRBD1. The source is a woman in her fifties or sixties who had recovered from COVID-19. At the DNA level, the sequence is TGTGCCAGCAGGACAGGGGGCGCAGAGACCCAGTACTTC. Its protein reads: CASRTGGAETQYF.